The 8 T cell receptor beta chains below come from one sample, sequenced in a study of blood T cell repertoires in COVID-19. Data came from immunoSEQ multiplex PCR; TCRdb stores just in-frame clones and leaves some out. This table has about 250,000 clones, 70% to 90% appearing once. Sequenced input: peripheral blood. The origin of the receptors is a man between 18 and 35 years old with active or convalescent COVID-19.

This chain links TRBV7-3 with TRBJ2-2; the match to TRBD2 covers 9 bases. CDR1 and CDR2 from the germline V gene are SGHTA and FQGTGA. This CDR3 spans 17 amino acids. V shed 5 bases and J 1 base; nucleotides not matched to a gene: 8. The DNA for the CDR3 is TGTGCCAGCAGCCAGAGGACTAGCGCTCAGAACACCGGGGAGCTGTTTTTT. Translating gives CASSQRTSAQNTGELFF.

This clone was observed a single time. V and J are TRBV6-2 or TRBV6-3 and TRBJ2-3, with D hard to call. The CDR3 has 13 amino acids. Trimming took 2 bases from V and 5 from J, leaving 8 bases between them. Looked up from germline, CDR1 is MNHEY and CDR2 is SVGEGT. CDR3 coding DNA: TGTGCCAGCAGTTACAGCGACGGAGATACGCAGTATTTT. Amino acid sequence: CASSYSDGDTQYF.

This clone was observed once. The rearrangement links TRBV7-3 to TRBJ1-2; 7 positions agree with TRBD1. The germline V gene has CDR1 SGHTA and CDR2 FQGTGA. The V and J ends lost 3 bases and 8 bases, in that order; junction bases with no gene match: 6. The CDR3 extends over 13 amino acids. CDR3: CASSFAQGVGYTF. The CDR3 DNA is TGTGCCAGCAGCTTCGCGCAGGGGGTAGGCTACACCTTC.

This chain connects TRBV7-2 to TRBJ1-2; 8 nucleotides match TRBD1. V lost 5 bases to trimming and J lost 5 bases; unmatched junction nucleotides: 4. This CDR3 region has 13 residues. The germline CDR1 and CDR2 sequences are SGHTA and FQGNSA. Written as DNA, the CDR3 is TGTGCCAGCAGCGTCAGGGGGCGGTATGGCTACACCTTC. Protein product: CASSVRGRYGYTF.

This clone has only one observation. CDR3 coding DNA: TGCAGCGTTCCCCAACAGCCGGAGGGCGGGGGGCGTCGAAGGGGCTACACCTTC. Its protein product is CSVPQQPEGGGRRRGYTF. J is TRBJ1-2 and V is TRBV29-1; tentatively, D is TRBD1 (6 bases). CDR3 length: 18 amino acids. Germline lookup yields CDR1 SQVTM and CDR2 ANQGSEA. The V and J ends lost 5 bases and 8 bases respectively, with 33 bases between them.

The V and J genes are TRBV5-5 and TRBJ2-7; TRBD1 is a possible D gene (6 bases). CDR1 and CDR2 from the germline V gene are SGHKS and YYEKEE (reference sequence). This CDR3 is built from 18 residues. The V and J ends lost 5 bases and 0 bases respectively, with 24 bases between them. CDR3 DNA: TGTGCCAGCAGTCATCATACAGGGTTTACCTCTAGCTCCTACGAGCAGTACTTC. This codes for CASSHHTGFTSSSYEQYF.

The CDR3 region has the DNA TGTGCCAGCAGCTTAACACGTGCAACTAATGAAAAACTGTTTTTT. It encodes CASSLTRATNEKLFF. The chain recombines TRBV5-6 with TRBJ1-4; D ambiguous. The germline gives CDR1 SGHDT, CDR2 YYEEEE. V lost 2 bases and J lost 0, with 8 bases in between. The CDR3 totals 15 residues.

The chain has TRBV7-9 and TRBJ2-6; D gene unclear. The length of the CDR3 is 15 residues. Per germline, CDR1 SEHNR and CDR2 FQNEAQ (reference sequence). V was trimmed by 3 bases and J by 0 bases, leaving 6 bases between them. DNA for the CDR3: TGTGCCAGCAGCTTGGGCCACTCTGGGGCCAACGTCCTGACTTTC. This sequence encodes CASSLGHSGANVLTF.